This passage covers 30 T cell receptor beta chains from one sample sequenced in a study of CD8+CD57+ T cells in acquired aplastic anemia. For CDR3 and TCR beta VDJ profiling, genomic DNA was the template used. In TCRdb, the reads were re-called with MiXCR into one record per CDR3 protein. The sample lists about 270,000 distinct CDR3 sequences, approximately 79% occurring once. CD8+CD57+ cell expansion, shown by flow cytometry, had occurred in the patients selected for sequencing. What was sequenced was sorted CD4+, CD8+, or CD8+CD57+ T cells (not recorded which) from PBMCs. Receptors were obtained from a human donor with aplastic anemia.

The J gene is TRBJ2-1, the V gene TRBV5-4; tentatively, D is TRBD1 or TRBD2 (8 bases each). V was trimmed by 4 bases and J by 8 bases, leaving 22 bases between them. The germline CDR1 and CDR2 sequences are SGHNT and YYREEE (reference sequence). The CDR3 sequence is 16 residues long. The CDR3 loop is CASSRDRRGGSDEQFF. The CDR3 nucleotides read TGTGCCAGCAGCCGGGACAGGCGCGGGGGGAGCGATGAGCAGTTCTTC. The whole variable domain, remainder taken from reference TRBV5-4 and TRBJ2-1, is ETGVTQSPTHLIKTRGQQVTLRCSSQSGHNTVSWYQQALGQGPQFIFQYYREEENGRGNFPPRFSGLQFPNYSSELNVNALELDDSALYLCASSRDRRGGSDEQFFGPGTRLTVL.

On this clonotype: The CDR3 does not close with the conserved phenylalanine or tryptophan, likely indicating a read error. The DNA is left out, because the CDR3 cannot be placed on it with certainty; the CDR3 is given as TCRdb lists it. The V call is TRBV7-8, the J call TRBJ1-1. CDR1 and CDR2 (germline): SGHVS, FQNEAQ. The CDR3 numbers 15 amino acids, ends counted. The CDR3 spells CASSLDGSRDTQYFL.

V usage is TRBV7-9 and J usage is TRBJ2-3, with TRBD2 identical over 10 bases. The V segment lost 5 bases and the J segment 13 bases; nucleotides outside the gene matches: 15. Germline CDR1 SEHNR, CDR2 FQNEAQ (reference sequence). CDR3 length: 15 residues. The CDR3 DNA is TGTGCCAGCAGCGTTGAAAGAAGCGGGGGGGGCGAGGAGTATTTT. It is translated as CASSVERSGGGEEYF.

The V and J genes are TRBV7-3 and TRBJ2-1; a weak D match, TRBD2 (6 bases). Trimming cost V 3 bases and J 8 bases, with 20 bases left between them. The CDR3 contains 16 residues. The germline gives CDR1 SGHTA, CDR2 FQGTGA. The CDR3 spells CASSFQTGGTTDEQFF. The CDR3 nucleotides read TGTGCCAGCAGCTTTCAAACAGGCGGGACGACCGATGAGCAGTTCTTC.

The chain recombines TRBV24-1 with TRBJ2-7; a weak D match, TRBD2 (6 bases). The germline V gene has CDR1 KGHDR and CDR2 SFDVKD. Between the trimmed V and J ends, which lost 4 bases and 0 bases, there was a span of 9 bases. The CDR3 contains 14 residues. This chain's CDR3 is CATSDAGTSYEQYF. CDR3 nucleotides: TGTGCCACCAGTGACGCGGGAACCTCCTACGAGCAGTACTTC.

The count of this clonotype is one. The chain recombines TRBV7-9 with TRBJ2-1; possibly TRBD1 or TRBD2 for D (6 bases each). The V and J ends lost 5 bases and 10 bases respectively, with 24 bases between them. Germline V gene lookup returns CDR1 SEHNR and CDR2 FQNEAQ (reference sequence). The CDR3 length is 16 residues. DNA of the CDR3: TGTGCCAGCAGCCTGGGGGGCAGCTACGGGCCGAACGAGCAGTTCTTC. It specifies CASSLGGSYGPNEQFF.

Points on this clonotype: The CDR3 carries no conserved terminal phenylalanine or tryptophan, so it likely arises from a read error. The DNA is omitted, as the CDR3 cannot be located on it reliably, and the CDR3 follows TCRdb's listing. The V call is TRBV7-2, the J call TRBJ2-3. CDR1 is SGHTA, CDR2 FQGNSA, per germline. Both ends counted, the CDR3 spans 12 residues. CDR3 sequence: CASSVGSGPEYL.

Notes on this clonotype: The conserved final phenylalanine or tryptophan is absent from the CDR3, which likely points to a read error. The V call is TRBV7-3, the J call TRBJ2-4; D not resolved. The CDR3 spans 12 residues. V was shortened by 8 bases and J by 9 bases, with 14 bases between the two germline ends. Per the germline V gene, CDR1 is SGHTA and CDR2 is FQGTGA. CDR3 sequence: CASGGARSIQYV. The CDR3 bases are TGTGCCAGCGGTGGAGCTCGGAGCATTCAGTACGTC.

This chain uses TRBV7-8 with TRBJ1-2; D possibly corresponds to TRBD1 (5 bases). CDR1 SGHVS and CDR2 FQNEAQ come from the germline V gene. The CDR3 is made up of 15 amino acids. V dropped 3 bases and J dropped 13 bases, with 24 bases sitting between them. CDR3 bases: TGTGCCAGCAGCTTGCCTGGGGACGGGGCCTCTGTCTCCACCTTC. Translated, it gives CASSLPGDGASVSTF.

This clonotype was seen only once. The limits of the CDR3 on the DNA are not certain, so only TCRdb's listed CDR3 is given. V and J are TRBV9 and TRBJ1-2. Germline V gives CDR1 SGDLS, CDR2 YYNGEE. The CDR3 is made up of 15 amino acids, end residues included. CDR3 loop: CASGGGGNIQYFDTF.

V usage is TRBV7-9 and J usage is TRBJ1-5; D ambiguous. V lost 8 bases and J lost 12, with 29 bases in between. From germline, CDR1 is SEHNR and CDR2 FQNEAQ (reference sequence). The length of the CDR3 is 16 residues. The CDR3 bases are TGTGCCAGCTCTGGCCAGGCCAGCGCTGTTGAACACTGCCAGCATTTT. It specifies CASSGQASAVEHCQHF.

The J gene is TRBJ2-7, the V gene TRBV29-1; maybe TRBD2 (6 bases). This CDR3 spans 13 amino acids. Per the germline V gene, CDR1 is SQVTM and CDR2 is ANQGSEA. Trimming removed 4 bases at V and 6 bases at J, with 16 bases between. CDR3 nucleotide sequence: TGCAGCGTTGCCGCTAGCGAAGTTGGCGAGCAGTACTTC. This codes for CSVAASEVGEQYF.

The J gene is TRBJ1-2, the V gene TRBV7-9; D gene ambiguous. This CDR3 is 15 amino acids long. Trimming left V 3 bases short and J 3 bases short, with 14 bases between. The germline CDR1 and CDR2 sequences are SEHNR and FQNEAQ (reference sequence). The CDR3 DNA follows: TGTGCCAGCAGCTTGCAAAGAAGCGGGGACTATGGCTACACCTTC. Encoded protein: CASSLQRSGDYGYTF. The full variable domain, with the rest looked up from reference TRBV7-9 and TRBJ1-2, is DTGVSQNPRHKITKRGQNVTFRCDPISEHNRLYWYRQTLGQGPEFLTYFQNEAQLEKSRLLSDRFSAERPKGSFSTLEIQRTEQGDSAMYLCASSLQRSGDYGYTFGSGTRLTVV.

This chain links TRBV7-9 with TRBJ2-5, with a weak D call TRBD1 (5 bases). Germline lookup yields CDR1 SEHNR and CDR2 FQNEAQ (reference sequence). The CDR3 covers 14 residues. Trimming took 5 bases from V and 3 from J, leaving 13 bases between them. CDR3 residues: CASSQEGREETQYF. CDR3 nucleotides: TGTGCCAGCAGCCAAGAAGGCAGGGAAGAGACCCAGTACTTC.

Remarks on this clonotype: Since no conserved phenylalanine or tryptophan closes the CDR3, a read error is the likely cause. The DNA is omitted, as the CDR3 cannot be located on it reliably, and the CDR3 follows TCRdb's listing. This chain uses TRBV7-8 with TRBJ2-3; the table's D gene call, TRBD1, was not cross checked with the DNA. Germline lookup yields CDR1 SGHVS and CDR2 FQNEAQ. The CDR3 totals 13 residues, both ends included. CDR3 protein: CASGVGGGPDKQY.

The chain has TRBV7-9 and TRBJ2-3, with TRBD2 matching over 10 bases. This CDR3 comprises 15 residues. V lost 3 bases and J lost 15; bases outside the gene matches: 15. CDR1 and CDR2 from the germline V gene are SEHNR and FQNEAQ (reference sequence). The CDR3 nucleotides read TGTGCCAGCAGCTTCGGGACTAGCGAAGGGGATACGGACTATTTT. It yields the protein CASSFGTSEGDTDYF. Drawing the rest from reference TRBV7-9 and TRBJ2-3, the complete variable domain is DTGVSQNPRHKITKRGQNVTFRCDPISEHNRLYWYRQTLGQGPEFLTYFQNEAQLEKSRLLSDRFSAERPKGSFSTLEIQRTEQGDSAMYLCASSFGTSEGDTDYFGPGTRLTVL.

In the case of this clonotype: One end of the junction varies from germline; a read error may be responsible. The chain uses TRBV7-2 and TRBJ2-5; no firm D call. Germline V gene data show CDR1 as SGHTA and CDR2 as FQGNSA. The CDR3 runs 14 residues. This chain's CDR3 is CASSMASSQDTQYF. The CDR3 DNA follows: TGTGCCAGCAGCATGGCGTCCAGTCAAGATACCCAGTACTTC.

This clonotype occurred a few times. J is TRBJ1-2 and V is TRBV7-8; D perhaps matches TRBD1 (6 bases). This CDR3 has 15 residues. The germline gives CDR1 SGHVS, CDR2 FQNEAQ. Trimming took 0 bases from V and 4 from J, leaving 12 bases between them. The CDR3 loop is CASSLAGGPVYGYTF. CDR3 bases: TGTGCCAGCAGCTTAGCGGGGGGCCCCGTCTATGGCTACACCTTC.

The chain couples TRBV7-3 to TRBJ2-3; D possibly matches TRBD1 or TRBD2 (5 bases each). Between the trimmed V and J ends, which lost 5 bases and 9 bases, there was a span of 21 bases. CDR1 and CDR2 from the germline V gene are SGHTA and FQGTGA. There are 15 residues in the CDR3. In DNA form, the CDR3 reads TGTGCCAGCAGCGTAGAGGGACCGTGGGGAGAGACGCAGTATTTT. Residues: CASSVEGPWGETQYF.

A note on this clonotype: A much larger clone differs from this one at a single base, so this may be a read error. Because it lacks the conserved phenylalanine or tryptophan at the end, this CDR3 is likely a read error. It is unclear where the CDR3 begins or ends on the DNA, so no DNA is shown, and the CDR3 is as TCRdb lists it. The chain carries TRBV7-9 and TRBJ2-2; the table's TRBD1 call for D was not verified on the DNA. The length of the CDR3 is 12 amino acids, counting both ends. Germline V gives CDR1 SEHNR, CDR2 FQNEAQ (reference sequence). CDR3 sequence reads: CASSFQRRGGSD.

This sequence joins TRBV7-6 and TRBJ1-2, with 8 bases fitting TRBD1. The CDR3 is 15 amino acids. Germline lookup yields CDR1 SGHVS and CDR2 FNYEAQ. Germline trimming cut 5 bases from V and 8 bases from J; bases unmatched to any gene: 13. The CDR3 loop is CASSHLDRVSYGYTF. In DNA form, the CDR3 reads TGTGCCAGCAGCCACTTGGACAGGGTGTCGTACGGCTACACCTTC.

Comment on this clonotype: The CDR3 ends on some other residue instead of the conserved phenylalanine or tryptophan, so this is likely a read error. V and J are TRBV15 and TRBJ2-6, with D possibly matching TRBD1 (6 bases). The CDR3 runs to 16 residues. Looked up from germline, CDR1 is LNHNV and CDR2 is YYDKDF (reference sequence). The CDR3, as DNA: TGTGCCAGCAGCAGGGGCTGCAGCCACGGGACCCACGTCCTGACTTTA. It specifies CASSRGCSHGTHVLTL.

In regard to this clonotype: The CDR3 ends on some other residue instead of the conserved phenylalanine or tryptophan, so this is likely a read error. No DNA is shown, since the ends of the CDR3 on it are uncertain; the CDR3 is the one TCRdb lists. The chain combines TRBV3-2 with TRBJ2-1; the table's D call TRBD1 went unverified against the DNA. TRBV3-2 is a pseudogene segment. The CDR3 adds up to 13 amino acids, both ends counted. The CDR3 here is CASGQPTGREQFS.

V usage is TRBV24-1 and J usage is TRBJ2-7, with 7 bases fitting TRBD2. The germline V gene has CDR1 KGHDR and CDR2 SFDVKD. This CDR3 contains 17 residues. After removal of 4 bases from V and 2 bases from J, the junction contained 13 bases not matched to a gene. CDR3 DNA sequence: TGTGCCACCAGTGACAAAACAAAAGCTAGCGGAGCCTACGAGCAGTACTTC. This sequence encodes CATSDKTKASGAYEQYF.

Details on this clonotype: The conserved phenylalanine or tryptophan is not found at the CDR3 terminus, so this likely reflects a read error. The limits of the CDR3 on the DNA are not certain, so only TCRdb's listed CDR3 is given. The chain links TRBV7-9 to TRBJ2-3; the table's TRBD1 call for D was not verified on the DNA. From germline, CDR1 is SEHNR and CDR2 FQNEAQ (reference sequence). The CDR3 has 13 amino acids, counting both end residues. CDR3 sequence: CASRFGGTDDKQY.

The chain is built from TRBV7-2 and TRBJ1-5; D might be TRBD1 (6 bases). Per the germline V gene, CDR1 is SGHTA and CDR2 is FQGNSA. CDR3 length equals 14 residues. Trimming stripped 3 bases from V and 15 bases from J, with 21 bases between. The CDR3 region is CASSLKGDDQPRHF. CDR3 in DNA: TGTGCCAGCAGCTTGAAGGGGGATGATCAGCCCAGGCATTTT.

The sample holds a few counts of this clonotype. Because the CDR3's place on the DNA is in doubt, the DNA is left out and the CDR3 is given as listed by TCRdb. The chain combines TRBV29-1 with TRBJ2-1. The CDR3 spans 12 residues, counting both ends. The V gene's germline CDR1 is SQVTM and CDR2 ANQGSEA. The CDR3 loop reads CSLVAWGNEQSF.

In regard to this clonotype: The junction and the germline gene differ at one end; a read error may be behind it. The chain couples TRBV7-2 to TRBJ2-3; 9 bases are shared with TRBD1. CDR3 size: 16 residues. Per germline, CDR1 SGHTA and CDR2 FQGNSA. The CDR3 here is CASSFGTGHDTDKQYF. The CDR3 DNA reads as TGTGCCAGCAGCTTCGGGACAGGGCATGACACGGATAAGCAGTATTTT.

A remark on this clonotype: A junction end diverges from the germline sequence, so it may reflect a read error. The chain is built from TRBV7-8 and TRBJ2-3; the D call may be TRBD1 or TRBD2 (6 bases each). CDR3 length equals 13 residues. Looked up from germline, CDR1 is SGHVS and CDR2 is FQNEAQ. CDR3: CAISHAGHTDTQF. The DNA of the CDR3 is TGTGCCATCAGTCACGCGGGACACACAGATACGCAGTTT.

The chain carries TRBV2 and TRBJ2-6; D is possibly TRBD1 or TRBD2 (6 bases each). The CDR3 consists of 15 residues. Germline assignment: CDR1 SNHLY and CDR2 FYNNEI. Trimming pared 8 bases from V and 19 bases from J, leaving 30 bases between. The CDR3 DNA follows: TGTGCCAGCGGGGACGGGGGCACAGATACGCACGACCTTACTTTC. Its translation is CASGDGGTDTHDLTF.